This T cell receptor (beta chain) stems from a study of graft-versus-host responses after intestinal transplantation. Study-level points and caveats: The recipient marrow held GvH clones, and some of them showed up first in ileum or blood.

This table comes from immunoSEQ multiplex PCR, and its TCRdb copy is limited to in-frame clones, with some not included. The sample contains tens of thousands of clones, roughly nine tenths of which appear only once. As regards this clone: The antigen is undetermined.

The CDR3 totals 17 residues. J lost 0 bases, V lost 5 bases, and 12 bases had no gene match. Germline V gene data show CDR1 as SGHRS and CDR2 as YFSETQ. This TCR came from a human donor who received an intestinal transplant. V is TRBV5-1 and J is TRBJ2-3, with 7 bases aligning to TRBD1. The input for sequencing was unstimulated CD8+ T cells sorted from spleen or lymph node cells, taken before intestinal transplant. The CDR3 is CASRPVGTESSTDTQYF. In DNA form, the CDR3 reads TGCGCCAGCAGACCGGTTGGGACAGAATCTAGCACAGATACGCAGTATTTT.